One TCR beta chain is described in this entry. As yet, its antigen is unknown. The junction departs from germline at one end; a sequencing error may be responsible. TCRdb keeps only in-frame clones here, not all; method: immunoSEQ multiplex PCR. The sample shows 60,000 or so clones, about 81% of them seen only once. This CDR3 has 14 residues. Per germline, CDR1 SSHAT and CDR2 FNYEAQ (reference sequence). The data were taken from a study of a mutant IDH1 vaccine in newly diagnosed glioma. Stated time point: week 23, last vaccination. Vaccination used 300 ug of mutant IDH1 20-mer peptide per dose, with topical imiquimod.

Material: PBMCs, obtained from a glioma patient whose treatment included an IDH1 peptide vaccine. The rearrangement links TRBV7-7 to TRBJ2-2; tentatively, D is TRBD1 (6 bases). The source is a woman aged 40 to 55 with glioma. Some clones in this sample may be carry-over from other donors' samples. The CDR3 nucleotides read TGTGCTAGCAGCTTATACAGGGAAGCCGGGGAGCTGTTTTTT. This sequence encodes CASSLYREAGELFF.